Shown below are 25 T cell receptor beta chains from a single sample sequenced in a study of shared clonotypes between healthy human individuals. Method: immunoSEQ multiplex PCR; TCRdb's copy keeps in-frame clones and lacks some. This table has over 2 million clones, around 95% appearing once. The sequenced sample consisted of naive CD4+ T cells sorted from blood. Subset noted: CD45RA+ positively selected. The receptors were sampled from a man between 18 and 35 years old in good health.

This clone was counted only a few times. Other DNA sequences from this sample encode an identical CDR3 as well. This chain uses TRBV12-5 with TRBJ2-1; no clear D gene. Per the germline V gene, CDR1 is LGHNT and CDR2 is FRNRAP. The CDR3 sequence is 11 residues long. V was trimmed by 0 bases and J by 6 bases, leaving 0 bases between them. The CDR3 loop reads CASGLVNEQFF. The CDR3 coding sequence is TGTGCTAGTGGTTTGGTCAATGAGCAGTTCTTC.

The rearrangement joins TRBV9 to TRBJ2-1; 9 bases are a match to TRBD1. The CDR3 is 15 amino acids. V gave up 1 base and J gave up 4 bases; unmatched junction bases: 3. Germline V gives CDR1 SGDLS, CDR2 YYNGEE. In DNA form, the CDR3 reads TGTGCCAGCAGCGTAACAGGGGGCGAATACAATGAGCAGTTCTTC. It encodes CASSVTGGEYNEQFF. Full variable domain (rest looked up from reference TRBV9 and TRBJ2-1): DSGVTQTPKHLITATGQRVTLRCSPRSGDLSVYWYQQSLDQGLQFLIQYYNGEERAKGNILERFSAQQFPDLHSELNLSSLELGDSALYFCASSVTGGEYNEQFFGPGTRLTVL.

The rearrangement joins TRBV5-1 to TRBJ1-1, with D unresolved. Germline V CDR1 and CDR2: SGHRS, YFSETQ. Trimming took 2 bases from V and 8 from J, leaving 13 bases between them. CDR3 size: 13 residues. The chain's CDR3 is CASSFGIGGEAFF. The CDR3 bases are TGCGCCAGCAGCTTCGGGATCGGAGGCGAAGCTTTCTTT.

The chain couples TRBV9 to TRBJ2-3; 11 bases match TRBD2. The V segment lost 3 bases and the J segment 7 bases; nucleotides outside the gene matches: 7. The CDR3 loop spans 15 amino acids. CDR1 is SGDLS, CDR2 YYNGEE, per germline. DNA of the CDR3: TGTGCCAGCAGCGCCCATAGCGGGGGGGCTTATACGCAGTATTTT. Its protein is CASSAHSGGAYTQYF.

The CDR3 loop reads CASSAGPREDTQYF. The CDR3 coding sequence is TGTGCCAGCAGCGCAGGCCCGAGAGAAGATACGCAGTATTTT. The J gene is TRBJ2-3, the V gene TRBV9, with D unresolved. The CDR3 has 14 amino acids. V shed 3 bases and J shed 5 bases, with 13 bases lying between them. The V gene's germline CDR1 is SGDLS and CDR2 YYNGEE.

The chain joins TRBV4-2 to TRBJ1-2, with D uncertain. This CDR3 contains 13 residues. Germline loops: CDR1 LGHNA, CDR2 YNFKEQ. With 0 bases removed from V and 5 bases from J, the gap between germline ends came to 7 bases. The CDR3 loop is CASSQDNGYGYTF. CDR3 DNA sequence: TGTGCCAGCAGCCAAGATAACGGATATGGCTACACCTTC.

This clone has a single count. The V call is TRBV19, the J call TRBJ1-4; 7 positions agree with TRBD1. CDR1 and CDR2 (germline): LNHDA, SQIVND (reference sequence). Trimming cost V 8 bases and J 4 bases; bases outside gene matches: 7. The CDR3 is 14 amino acids. The CDR3 DNA sequence: TGTGCCAGTTCGGCCGGGACAGATAATGAAAAACTGTTTTTT. Its translation is CASSAGTDNEKLFF.

The chain couples TRBV5-1 to TRBJ2-3; D unclear. CDR3 length: 17 amino acids. Germline V gene data show CDR1 as SGHRS and CDR2 as YFSETQ. Trimming cost V 4 bases and J 0 bases, with 18 bases left between them. The CDR3 loop reads CASSPGVRQASTDTQYF. The DNA for the CDR3 is TGCGCCAGCAGCCCCGGAGTGAGGCAGGCTAGCACAGATACGCAGTATTTT. The whole variable domain, filled in from reference TRBV5-1 and TRBJ2-3, reads KAGVTQTPRYLIKTRGQQVTLSCSPISGHRSVSWYQQTPGQGLQFLFEYFSETQRNKGNFPGRFSGRQFSNSRSEMNVSTLELGDSALYLCASSPGVRQASTDTQYFGPGTRLTVL.

V is TRBV18 and J is TRBJ2-1; 8 positions match TRBD1. The CDR3 has 14 amino acids. Germline lookup yields CDR1 KGHSH and CDR2 LQKENI. The V segment lost 3 bases and the J segment 9 bases; nucleotides outside the gene matches: 7. CDR3 residues: CASSPGTGLREQFF. The CDR3 region has the DNA TGTGCCAGCTCACCCGGGACAGGCCTCCGTGAGCAGTTCTTC.

This clone has just one count. The V call is TRBV9, the J call TRBJ2-7; the match to TRBD2 covers 10 bases. J lost 7 bases, V lost 4 bases, and 11 bases had no gene match. In germline, CDR1 is SGDLS, CDR2 YYNGEE. CDR3 length equals 15 residues. CDR3 DNA sequence: TGTGCCAGCAGCTACGGACTAGCGGAACCTAATGAGCAGTACTTC. Amino acids: CASSYGLAEPNEQYF.

J is TRBJ2-7 and V is TRBV6-1; the D call may be TRBD1 or TRBD2 (5 bases each). This CDR3 has 15 amino acids. Germline loops: CDR1 MNHNS, CDR2 SASEGT. Trimming pared 6 bases from V and 0 bases from J, leaving 15 bases between. CDR3 nucleotides: TGTGCCAGCAGGAGGGCGTGGGGCAACTCCTACGAGCAGTACTTC. Amino acid sequence: CASRRAWGNSYEQYF.

This clone was recorded once. This chain uses TRBV30 with TRBJ2-7; the D is unclear. CDR1 and CDR2 from the germline V gene are GTSNPN and SVGIG (reference sequence). This CDR3 is built from 12 residues. V was cut by 3 bases and J by 3 bases, with 9 bases left in between. The CDR3 coding sequence is TGTGCCTGGAGCCCCACCGGCTACGAGCAGTACTTC. Its protein product is CAWSPTGYEQYF.

This clone occurred once. The J gene is TRBJ2-1, the V gene TRBV20-1; 11 nucleotides align to TRBD1. The CDR3 totals 11 residues. Germline CDR1 reads DFQATT; CDR2 reads SNEGSKA (reference sequence). Written as DNA, the CDR3 is TGCAGGGACAGGGGGCTGAACGAGCAGTTCTTC. This codes for CRDRGLNEQFF.

This chain joins TRBV7-2 and TRBJ2-3; D is possibly TRBD2 (5 bases). The CDR3 is 12 residues long. Germline lookup yields CDR1 SGHTA and CDR2 FQGNSA. V was shortened by 7 bases and J by 5 bases, with 10 bases between the two germline ends. CDR3 protein: CASNAGIDTQYF. CDR3 nucleotide sequence: TGTGCCAGCAACGCGGGTATAGATACGCAGTATTTT.

The chain is built from TRBV29-1 and TRBJ2-3; either TRBD1 or TRBD2 may supply D (5 bases each). Germline values: CDR1 SQVTM, CDR2 ANQGSEA. The CDR3 length is 14 residues. V shed 3 bases and J shed 3 bases, with 13 bases lying between them. CDR3: CSVEGTAFTDTQYF. CDR3 nucleotide sequence: TGCAGCGTTGAGGGGACCGCATTTACAGATACGCAGTATTTT.

The chain recombines TRBV7-9 with TRBJ2-5, with 9 bases fitting TRBD2. J gave up 4 bases and V 6 bases, and 3 bases lay outside the gene matches. Germline-derived CDR1 and CDR2 are SEHNR and FQNEAQ (reference sequence). The CDR3 length is 13 residues. This chain's CDR3 is CASRLAGSETQYF. Here the CDR3 DNA reads TGTGCCAGCAGGCTAGCGGGGTCAGAGACCCAGTACTTC.

This clone was counted a single time. The same CDR3 can be traced to other DNA sequences in this sample. The V call is TRBV6-5, the J call TRBJ1-1; D may be TRBD1 (5 bases). Trimming shortened V by 5 bases and J by 1 base, and 8 bases separated the two germline ends. The germline CDR1 and CDR2 sequences are MNHEY and SVGAGI. The CDR3 covers 13 residues. The CDR3 here is CASSRGENTEAFF. In DNA form, the CDR3 reads TGTGCCAGCAGTAGAGGGGAGAACACTGAAGCTTTCTTT.

The chain recombines TRBV4-3 with TRBJ2-1; 9 bases map to TRBD1. Germline assignment: CDR1 LGHNA and CDR2 YSLEER. With V trimmed by 0 bases and J by 8 bases, 11 bases remained unmatched. This CDR3 is 17 amino acids long. This CDR3 reads CASSQDQATGGLDEQFF. As DNA, the CDR3 is TGCGCCAGCAGCCAAGATCAGGCGACAGGGGGTTTGGATGAGCAGTTCTTC.

This rearrangement joins TRBV6-5 to TRBJ2-5, with 14 bases lining up with TRBD2. Trimming cost V 6 bases and J 4 bases; bases outside gene matches: 4. The CDR3 sequence is 15 residues long. The V gene's germline CDR1 is MNHEY and CDR2 SVGAGI. CDR3 nucleotide sequence: TGTGCCAGCAGACGAGGGACTAGCGGGGGAGAGACCCAGTACTTC. Protein: CASRRGTSGGETQYF.

The CDR3 sequence: CASSLGLGRGYEQYF. CDR3 bases: TGTGCCAGCAGCTTAGGTTTGGGACGGGGCTACGAGCAGTACTTC. The chain combines TRBV11-2 with TRBJ2-7; perhaps D is TRBD1 or TRBD2 (5 bases each). Germline V CDR1 and CDR2: SGHAT, FQNNGV. This CDR3 has 15 amino acids. With 1 base removed from V and 3 bases from J, the gap between germline ends came to 13 bases. Filled out from reference TRBV11-2 and TRBJ2-7, the complete variable domain reads EAGVAQSPRYKIIEKRQSVAFWCNPISGHATLYWYQQILGQGPKLLIQFQNNGVVDDSQLPKDRFSAERLKGVDSTLKIQPAKLEDSAVYLCASSLGLGRGYEQYFGPGTRLTVT.

The rearrangement joins TRBV5-1 to TRBJ1-2; 9 nucleotides line up with TRBD1. The CDR3 extends over 18 amino acids. CDR1 is SGHRS, CDR2 YFSETQ, per germline. Unmatched junction bases numbered 19, after V lost 4 bases and J lost 6 bases. CDR3: CASSLPTGTGTSMDGYTF. In DNA form, the CDR3 reads TGCGCCAGCAGCCTCCCAACCGGGACAGGGACGTCTATGGATGGCTACACCTTC. Full variable domain (missing parts from reference TRBV5-1 and TRBJ1-2): KAGVTQTPRYLIKTRGQQVTLSCSPISGHRSVSWYQQTPGQGLQFLFEYFSETQRNKGNFPGRFSGRQFSNSRSEMNVSTLELGDSALYLCASSLPTGTGTSMDGYTFGSGTRLTVV.

The J gene is TRBJ2-6, the V gene TRBV4-1; D call uncertain. The CDR3 loop spans 19 amino acids. Germline V CDR1 and CDR2: MGHRA, YSYEKL. V lost 3 bases to trimming and J lost 0 bases, with 18 bases between them. The CDR3 region has the DNA TGCGCCAGCAGCCACAAACAGCAACCTCTGAACTCTGGGGCCAACGTCCTGACTTTC. This gives the protein CASSHKQQPLNSGANVLTF.

Note on this clone: The germline gene is not matched at one end of the junction; a read error may be the cause. The same CDR3 arises from other DNA sequences in this sample as well. V and J are TRBV7-7 and TRBJ2-5; 7 nucleotides align to TRBD1. CDR3 length equals 13 residues. Germline-derived CDR1 and CDR2 are SSHAT and FNYEAQ (reference sequence). The CDR3 DNA is TGTGCTAGCAGCCGCGACAGGGCGGAGACCCAGTACTTC. It specifies CASSRDRAETQYF.

As for this clone: Other DNA sequences in this specimen translate into the identical CDR3. The V gene is TRBV6-5, the J gene TRBJ1-1, with a tentative D call TRBD1 (5 bases). V lost 7 bases, J lost 3 bases, and 9 bases lay in between. The CDR3 covers 12 residues. CDR1 is MNHEY and CDR2 is SVGAGI in the germline V gene. The CDR3 loop is CASTRGDTEAFF. For the CDR3, the DNA is TGTGCCAGCACCCGGGGGGACACTGAAGCTTTCTTT.

CDR3 DNA sequence: TGTGCCACCAGCAGAGGGGGACAGACCGGCACAGATACGCAGTATTTT. It translates to CATSRGGQTGTDTQYF. The chain is built from TRBV15 and TRBJ2-3; 7 bases map to TRBD1. With V trimmed by 1 base and J by 1 base, 5 bases remained unmatched. In germline, CDR1 is LNHNV, CDR2 YYDKDF (reference sequence). This CDR3 has 16 amino acids.